This T cell receptor (beta chain) was documented in a study of identical twins. Study-level results: Beta out-of-frame twin sharing showed a weaker excess. Within twin pairs, the out-of-frame alpha sequences they shared showed excess low generation probability.

Every one of the donors was a healthy Caucasian. Germline CDR1 and CDR2: LGHNA and YNFKEQ. This CDR3 is built from 15 residues. The V end was cut by 4 bases, the J end by 4 bases, with 13 bases between. This clonotype was seen only a few times. Its antigen is undetermined. With template switching, a universal primer site was added, and the cDNA carried unique molecular identifiers. TCRdb ran MiXCR on the 5' RACE reads and lists one entry per CDR3 protein. Of 100,000 or so distinct CDR3 sequences listed, 5.9% are singletons. The sequence was obtained from a woman aged 50 to 60 in good health. The chain couples TRBV4-2 to TRBJ1-4; no clear D gene. The specimen was memory T cells sorted from blood. The CDR3 coding sequence is TGTGCCAGCAGCCCCAGGACGGGAGATAATGAAAAACTGTTTTTT. Translation: CASSPRTGDNEKLFF.